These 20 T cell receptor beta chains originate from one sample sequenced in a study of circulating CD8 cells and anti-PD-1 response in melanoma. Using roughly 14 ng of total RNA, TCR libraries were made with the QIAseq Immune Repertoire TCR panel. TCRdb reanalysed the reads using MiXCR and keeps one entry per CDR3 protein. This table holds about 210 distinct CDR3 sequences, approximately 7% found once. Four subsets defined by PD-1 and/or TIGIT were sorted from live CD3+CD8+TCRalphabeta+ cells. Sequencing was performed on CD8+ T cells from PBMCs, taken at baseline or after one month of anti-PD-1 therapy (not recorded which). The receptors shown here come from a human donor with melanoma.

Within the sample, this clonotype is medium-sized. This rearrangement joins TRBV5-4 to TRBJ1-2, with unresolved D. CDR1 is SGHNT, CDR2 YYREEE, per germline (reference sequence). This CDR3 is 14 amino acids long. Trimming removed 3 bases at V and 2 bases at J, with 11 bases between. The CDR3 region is CASSWKQQNYGYTF. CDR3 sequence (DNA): TGTGCCAGCAGCTGGAAACAACAGAACTATGGCTACACCTTC.

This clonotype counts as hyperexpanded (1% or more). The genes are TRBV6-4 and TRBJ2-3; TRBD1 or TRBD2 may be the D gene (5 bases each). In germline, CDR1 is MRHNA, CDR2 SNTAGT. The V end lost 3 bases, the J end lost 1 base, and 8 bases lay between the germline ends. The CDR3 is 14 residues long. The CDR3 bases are TGTGCCAGCAGTGAGAGGGGCGGCACAGATACGCAGTATTTT. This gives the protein CASSERGGTDTQYF.

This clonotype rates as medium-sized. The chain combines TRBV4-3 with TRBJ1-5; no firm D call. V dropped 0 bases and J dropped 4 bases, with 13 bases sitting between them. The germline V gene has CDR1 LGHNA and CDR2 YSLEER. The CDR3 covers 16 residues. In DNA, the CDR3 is TGCGCCAGCAGCCAAGATTTGCGGTTGGGGAATCAGCCCCAGCATTTT. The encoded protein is CASSQDLRLGNQPQHF.

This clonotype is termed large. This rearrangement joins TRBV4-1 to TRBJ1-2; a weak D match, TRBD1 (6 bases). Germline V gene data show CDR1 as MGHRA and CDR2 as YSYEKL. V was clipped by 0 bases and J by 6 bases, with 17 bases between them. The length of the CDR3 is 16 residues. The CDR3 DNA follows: TGCGCCAGCAGCCAAGATCTCGGGGGGGCGCTTCATGGCTACACCTTC. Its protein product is CASSQDLGGALHGYTF.

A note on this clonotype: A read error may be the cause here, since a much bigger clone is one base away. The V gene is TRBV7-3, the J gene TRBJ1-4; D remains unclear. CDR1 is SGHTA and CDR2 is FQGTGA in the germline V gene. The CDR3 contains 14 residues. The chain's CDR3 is CASSLVLANEKLSF. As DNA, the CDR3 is TGTGCCAGCAGCTTAGTCCTGGCTAATGAAAAACTGTCTTTT.

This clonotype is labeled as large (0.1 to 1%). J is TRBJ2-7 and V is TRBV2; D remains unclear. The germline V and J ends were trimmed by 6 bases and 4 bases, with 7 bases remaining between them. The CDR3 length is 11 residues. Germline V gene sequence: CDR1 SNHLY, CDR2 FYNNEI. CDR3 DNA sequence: TGTGCCAGCAGCAATTGGTACGAGCAGTACTTC. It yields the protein CASSNWYEQYF.

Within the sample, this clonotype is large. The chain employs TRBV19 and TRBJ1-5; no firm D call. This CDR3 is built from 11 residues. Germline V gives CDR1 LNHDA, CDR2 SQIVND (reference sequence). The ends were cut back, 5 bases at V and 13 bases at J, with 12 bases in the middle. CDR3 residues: CASSPPPSQHF. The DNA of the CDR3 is TGTGCCAGTAGTCCACCCCCGAGTCAGCATTTT.

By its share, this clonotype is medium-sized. The CDR3 nucleotides are TGTGCCAGCAGGGTGGACAGGGGAGGCACTGAAGCTTTCTTT. It is translated as CASRVDRGGTEAFF. The chain combines TRBV2 with TRBJ1-1; TRBD1 matches at 9 bases. Germline CDR1 is SNHLY and CDR2 is FYNNEI. This CDR3 spans 14 amino acids. V shed 6 bases and J 4 bases; nucleotides not matched to a gene: 6.

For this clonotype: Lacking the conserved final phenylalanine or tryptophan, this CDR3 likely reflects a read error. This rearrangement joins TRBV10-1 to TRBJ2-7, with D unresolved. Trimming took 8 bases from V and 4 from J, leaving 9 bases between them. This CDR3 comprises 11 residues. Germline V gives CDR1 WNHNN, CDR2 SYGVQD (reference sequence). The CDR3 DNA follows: TGCGCCAGCGTCCCCCAGTACGAGCAGTACCTC. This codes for CASVPQYEQYL.

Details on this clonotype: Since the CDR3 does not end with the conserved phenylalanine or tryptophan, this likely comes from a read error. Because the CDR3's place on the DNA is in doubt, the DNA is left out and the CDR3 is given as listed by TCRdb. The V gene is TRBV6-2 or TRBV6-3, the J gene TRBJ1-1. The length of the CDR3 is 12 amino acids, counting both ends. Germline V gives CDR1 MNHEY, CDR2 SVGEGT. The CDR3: CASSYSIGEALY.

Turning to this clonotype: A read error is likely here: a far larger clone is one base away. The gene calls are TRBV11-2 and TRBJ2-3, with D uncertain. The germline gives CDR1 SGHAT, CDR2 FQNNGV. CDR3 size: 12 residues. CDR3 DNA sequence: TGTGCCAGCAGCTTAGACTTGGGTACGCCGTATTTT. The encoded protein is CASSLDLGTPYF.

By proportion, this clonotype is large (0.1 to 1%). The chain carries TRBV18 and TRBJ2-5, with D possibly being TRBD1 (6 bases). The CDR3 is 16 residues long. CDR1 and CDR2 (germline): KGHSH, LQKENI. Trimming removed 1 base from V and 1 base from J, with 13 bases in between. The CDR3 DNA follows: TGTGCCAGCTCACCACGTGCAGAGGGGGTCCAAGAGACCCAGTACTTC. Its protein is CASSPRAEGVQETQYF. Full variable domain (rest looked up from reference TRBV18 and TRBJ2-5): NAGVMQNPRHLVRRRGQEARLRCSPMKGHSHVYWYRQLPEEGLKFMVYLQKENIIDESGMPKERFSAEFPKEGPSILRIQQVVRGDSAAYFCASSPRAEGVQETQYFGPGTRLLVL.

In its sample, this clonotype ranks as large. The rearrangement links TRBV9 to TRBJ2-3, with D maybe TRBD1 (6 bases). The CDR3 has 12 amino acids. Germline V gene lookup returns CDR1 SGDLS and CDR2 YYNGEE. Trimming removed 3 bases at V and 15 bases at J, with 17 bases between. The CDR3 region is CASSGWPGHFYF. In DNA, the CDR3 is TGTGCCAGCAGCGGTTGGCCGGGACATTTCTATTTT.

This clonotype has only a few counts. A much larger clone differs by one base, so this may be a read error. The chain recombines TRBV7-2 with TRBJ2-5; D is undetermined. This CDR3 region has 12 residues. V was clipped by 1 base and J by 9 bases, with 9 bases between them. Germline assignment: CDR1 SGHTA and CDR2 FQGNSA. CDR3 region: CASSLDAVAQYF. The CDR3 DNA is TGTGCCAGCAGCTTAGACGCTGTGGCCCAGTACTTC.

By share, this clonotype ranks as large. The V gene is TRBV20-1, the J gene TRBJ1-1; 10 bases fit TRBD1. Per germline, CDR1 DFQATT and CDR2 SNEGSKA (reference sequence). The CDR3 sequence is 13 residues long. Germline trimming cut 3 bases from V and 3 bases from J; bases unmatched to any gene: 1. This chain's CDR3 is CSARGTGDTEAFF. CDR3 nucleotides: TGCAGTGCTAGGGGGACAGGGGACACTGAAGCTTTCTTT.

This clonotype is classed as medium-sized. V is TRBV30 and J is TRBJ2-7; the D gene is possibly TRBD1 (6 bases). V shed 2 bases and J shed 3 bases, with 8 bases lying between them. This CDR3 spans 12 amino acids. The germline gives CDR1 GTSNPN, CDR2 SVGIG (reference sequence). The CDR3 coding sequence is TGTGCCTGGAGTCAGGGACACTACGAGCAGTACTTC. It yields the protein CAWSQGHYEQYF.

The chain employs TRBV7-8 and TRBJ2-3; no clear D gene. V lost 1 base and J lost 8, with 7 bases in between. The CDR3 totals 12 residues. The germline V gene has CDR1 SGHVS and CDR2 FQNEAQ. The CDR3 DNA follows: TGTGCCAGCAGCTTAGATCTCAGTACGCAGTATTTT. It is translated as CASSLDLSTQYF.

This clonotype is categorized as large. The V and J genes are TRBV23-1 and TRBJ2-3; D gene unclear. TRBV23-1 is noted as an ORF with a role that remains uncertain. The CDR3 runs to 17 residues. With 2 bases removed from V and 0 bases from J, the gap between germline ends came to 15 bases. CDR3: CASSQRSYSESTDTQYF. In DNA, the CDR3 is TGCGCCAGCAGTCAACGCTCTTATTCGGAAAGCACAGATACGCAGTATTTT.

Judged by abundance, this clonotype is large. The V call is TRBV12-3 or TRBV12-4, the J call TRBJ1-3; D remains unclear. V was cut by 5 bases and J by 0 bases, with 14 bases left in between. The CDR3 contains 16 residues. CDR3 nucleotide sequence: TGTGCCAGCAGTATGAATCCAGTGGGCTCTGGAAACACCATATATTTT. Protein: CASSMNPVGSGNTIYF.

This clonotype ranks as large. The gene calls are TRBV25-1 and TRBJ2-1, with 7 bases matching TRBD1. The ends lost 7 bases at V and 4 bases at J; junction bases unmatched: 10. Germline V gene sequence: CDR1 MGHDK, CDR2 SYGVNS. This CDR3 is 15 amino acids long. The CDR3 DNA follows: TGTGCCAGCACCTCACCGGGACAGTTGTACAATGAGCAGTTCTTC. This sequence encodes CASTSPGQLYNEQFF.